The source of this T cell receptor beta chain is a study of shared clonotypes between healthy human individuals. Measured with immunoSEQ multiplex PCR; TCRdb has only the in-frame clones, and not every one. The profile shows about 2.2 million clones, 90% to 95% of them singletons. Naive CD8 isolation took CD45RO-negative cells positively selected for CCR7 and excluded terminally differentiated effector memory CD45RA+ cells. The TCR was taken from a man aged 18 to 29 in good health. Some clones in this sample may be carry-over from other donors' samples. Sequences were obtained from naive CD8+ T cells from PBMCs.

CDR3 in amino acids: CARSLGGSSDEQYF. CDR3 DNA sequence: TGTGCCAGAAGCTTGGGCGGGAGTTCGGACGAGCAGTACTTC. This chain links TRBV5-3 with TRBJ2-7, with 7 bases identical to TRBD2. TRBV5-3 is placed among ORFs of uncertain function. The length of the CDR3 is 14 residues. V lost 0 bases and J lost 5; bases outside the gene matches: 5.